A selection of T cell receptor beta chains follows, all from one sample in a study of CD8 T cells in ankylosing spondylitis. Using its own MiXCR run on the 5' RACE reads, TCRdb lists one record per CDR3 protein. The table includes about 280,000 distinct CDR3 sequences, around 20% detected once. The sequencing sample was made of blood, either unsorted or a sorted T cell fraction (not recorded which). The receptors originated from a male donor with ankylosing spondylitis or in good health (not recorded which). Both conserved end residues are part of each CDR3. The D gene is left open where the match is weak. Some rows have no size entry. The others give once, few or many, or a class for an expanded clone.

clone size | J gene | D gene | V gene | CDR3 protein | CDR3 DNA
. | TRBJ2-2 | TRBD1 | TRBV4-1 | CASSQDRQGANTGELFF | TGCGCCAGCAGCCAAGATCGACAGGGTGCGAACACCGGGGAGCTGTTTTTT
. | TRBJ2-2 | TRBD2 | TRBV10-3 | CAISDGLAGYTGELFF | TGTGCCATCAGTGATGGTCTAGCGGGATACACCGGGGAGCTGTTTTTT
. | TRBJ1-4 | TRBD1 | TRBV12-3/TRBV12-4 | CASSLRGQGLTTNEKLFF | TGTGCCAGCAGTCTTCGGGGACAGGGGCTCACAACTAATGAAAAACTGTTTTTT
. | TRBJ1-2 | TRBD1 | TRBV12-3/TRBV12-4 | CASSLTGVRGYTF | TGTGCCAGCAGTCTCACAGGGGTACGCGGCTACACCTTC
. | TRBJ2-2 | . | TRBV7-9 | CASSLLATNTGELFF | TGTGCCAGCAGCTTACTAGCGACGAACACCGGGGAGCTGTTTTTT
. | TRBJ2-1 | TRBD2 | TRBV6-1 | CATKRDPYNEQFF | TGTGCCACGAAGCGGGATCCCTACAATGAGCAGTTCTTC
few | TRBJ2-2 | TRBD1 | TRBV24-1 | CATSDRAGTGVKTGELFF | TGTGCCACCAGTGATCGGGCCGGGACAGGGGTAAAGACCGGGGAGCTGTTTTTT
few | TRBJ2-1 | TRBD2 | TRBV25-1 | CASKVAGGYNEQFF | TGTGCCAGCAAGGTGGCGGGGGGGTACAATGAGCAGTTCTTC
. | TRBJ2-1 | . | TRBV28 | CASSLGASGPYNEQFF | TGTGCCAGCAGTTTAGGGGCGTCAGGCCCCTACAATGAGCAGTTCTTC
few | TRBJ2-3 | TRBD2 | TRBV20-1 | CSAGLAGGPSDTQYF | TGCAGTGCTGGGCTAGCGGGAGGGCCCTCAGATACGCAGTATTTT
few | TRBJ2-2 | TRBD2 | TRBV14 | CASSQTLLAGRAGELFF | TGTGCCAGCAGCCAAACCCTCCTAGCGGGTCGAGCCGGGGAGCTGTTTTTT
. | TRBJ1-2 | TRBD1 | TRBV3-1 | CASSQGWTGDYGYTF | TGTGCCAGCAGCCAAGGATGGACAGGGGACTATGGCTACACCTTC
. | TRBJ2-5 | . | TRBV12-3/TRBV12-4 | CASSPARDRGGETQYF | TGTGCCAGCAGTCCCGCTCGGGACCGAGGGGGGGAGACCCAGTACTTC
few | TRBJ2-5 | TRBD1 | TRBV10-3 | CASRTGYEGETQYF | TGTGCCTCCCGGACAGGGTACGAAGGAGAGACCCAGTACTTC
. | TRBJ1-1 | . | TRBV4-1 | CASSSLGRAAADTEAFF | TGCGCCAGCAGCTCTCTAGGCAGGGCAGCCGCTGACACTGAAGCTTTCTTT
many | TRBJ2-3 | TRBD2 | TRBV4-2 | CASSQGLAVTDTQYF | TGTGCCAGCAGCCAGGGACTAGCGGTGACTGATACGCAGTATTTT
. | TRBJ1-2 | TRBD1 | TRBV12-3/TRBV12-4 | CASRDRGRDNYGYTF | TGTGCCAGTAGAGACAGGGGGCGAGATAACTATGGCTACACCTTC
. | TRBJ2-2 | . | TRBV3-1 | CASSPSYRRLNTGELFF | TGTGCCAGCAGCCCTAGTTATCGCAGATTAAACACCGGGGAGCTGTTTTTT
few | TRBJ2-4 | TRBD2 | TRBV20-1 | CSARDFGGGAKNIQYF | TGCAGTGCTAGAGATTTCGGGGGGGGCGCCAAAAACATTCAGTACTTC
. | TRBJ2-2 | TRBD2 | TRBV29-1 | CSAGLGGELFF | TGCAGCGCAGGACTAGGCGGGGAGCTGTTTTTT
many | TRBJ2-4 | . | TRBV20-1 | CSARDPPGQNIQYF | TGCAGTGCTAGAGATCCCCCAGGCCAAAACATTCAGTACTTC
few | TRBJ2-5 | . | TRBV18 | CASSPQSGTSGAQYF | TGTGCCAGCTCACCACAGAGCGGGACATCCGGGGCCCAGTACTTC
many | TRBJ2-3 | TRBD1 | TRBV20-1 | CSAIRPGQEAVTQYF | TGCAGTGCTATAAGACCGGGACAGGAGGCGGTTACGCAGTATTTT
few | TRBJ2-2 | . | TRBV12-3/TRBV12-4 | CASSSGGGLGGELFF | TGTGCCAGCAGTTCAGGCGGGGGCTTGGGCGGGGAGCTGTTTTTT
. | TRBJ2-3 | TRBD1 | TRBV20-1 | CSARDRADTQYF | TGCAGTGCTAGGGACAGGGCAGATACGCAGTATTTT
many | TRBJ1-2 | . | TRBV27 | CASSKGNYGYTF | TGTGCCAGCAGTAAGGGAAACTATGGCTACACCTTC
. | TRBJ2-3 | . | TRBV3-1 | CASSQADTDTQYF | TGTGCCAGCAGCCAAGCGGACACAGATACGCAGTATTTT
few | TRBJ1-6 | TRBD1 | TRBV4-2 | CASSPGQVSESPLHF | TGTGCCAGCAGCCCTGGACAGGTGTCGGAGTCACCCCTCCACTTT
. | TRBJ2-3 | . | TRBV5-5 | CASSLGTIADTQYF | TGTGCCAGCAGCCTAGGGACAATCGCAGATACGCAGTATTTT
many | TRBJ2-3 | . | TRBV5-1 | CASSPSGTDTQYF | TGTGCCAGCAGCCCGTCTGGGACAGATACGCAGTATTTT
many | TRBJ2-1 | TRBD1 | TRBV5-1 | CASSLAQSGGSYNEQFF | TGCGCCAGCAGCTTGGCTCAGTCAGGGGGCTCCTACAATGAGCAGTTCTTC
few | TRBJ1-4 | . | TRBV6-1 | CASSEVGQINEKLFF | TGTGCCAGCAGTGAAGTGGGCCAGATTAATGAAAAACTGTTTTTT
few | TRBJ2-1 | TRBD2 | TRBV20-1 | CSAVRLLAAGTRGNEQFF | TGCAGTGCTGTAAGGCTCCTCGCTGCCGGGACTAGAGGCAATGAGCAGTTCTTC
. | TRBJ2-3 | TRBD2 | TRBV20-1 | CSAPRAGGGTDTQYF | TGCAGTGCTCCCCGAGCGGGAGGGGGCACAGATACGCAGTATTTT
. | TRBJ2-3 | TRBD2 | TRBV4-2 | CASSPPGLVRHTQYF | TGTGCCAGCAGCCCCCCGGGACTAGTACGACATACGCAGTATTTT
. | TRBJ1-1 | . | TRBV28 | CASTKIGAGIQTAEAFF | TGTGCCAGCACCAAGATAGGGGCGGGGATTCAAACGGCTGAAGCTTTCTTT
few | TRBJ2-5 | . | TRBV12-3/TRBV12-4 | CASSPGLEAQYF | TGTGCCAGCAGTCCGGGCCTGGAGGCCCAGTACTTC
few | TRBJ2-1 | TRBD1 | TRBV5-1 | CASSSRDRGRHEQFF | TGCGCCAGCAGCTCCCGGGACAGGGGGCGACATGAGCAGTTCTTC
. | TRBJ2-2 | TRBD2 | TRBV12-3/TRBV12-4 | CASSLLSGRVNTGELFF | TGTGCCAGCAGTTTATTGAGCGGGAGGGTCAACACCGGGGAGCTGTTTTTT
. | TRBJ2-1 | . | TRBV7-8 | CASSLAYLAESSYNEQFF | TGTGCCAGCAGCTTAGCGTATTTAGCGGAGAGCTCCTACAATGAGCAGTTCTTC
few | TRBJ2-1 | TRBD2 | TRBV7-2 | CASSLDPAGGHNEQFF | TGTGCCAGCAGCTTAGATCCAGCGGGGGGGCACAATGAGCAGTTCTTC
few | TRBJ2-1 | TRBD1 | TRBV5-1 | CASSLDPGQRYNEQFF | TGCGCCAGCAGCCTGGATCCGGGACAGCGATACAATGAGCAGTTCTTC
. | TRBJ2-3 | . | TRBV20-1 | CSANFGASDTQYF | TGCAGTGCCAATTTCGGGGCCTCAGATACGCAGTATTTT
. | TRBJ1-4 | . | TRBV5-1 | CASSSGRGEKLFF | TGCGCCAGCAGCTCGGGAAGGGGGGAAAAACTGTTTTTT
many | TRBJ2-3 | . | TRBV20-1 | CSAQDTTNTDTQYF | TGCAGTGCCCAGGACACGACTAACACAGATACGCAGTATTTT
. | TRBJ1-1 | TRBD1 | TRBV4-1 | CASSLRTGGTEAFF | TGCGCCAGCAGCCTTCGGACAGGGGGAACTGAAGCTTTCTTT
. | TRBJ2-2 | TRBD2 | TRBV6-1 | CASRRLAISGELFF | TGTGCCAGCAGACGACTAGCGATCTCCGGGGAGCTGTTTTTT
. | TRBJ2-3 | TRBD2 | TRBV12-3/TRBV12-4 | CASRLAGGPWDTQYF | TGTGCCAGCAGGCTAGCGGGGGGGCCGTGGGATACGCAGTATTTT
few | TRBJ2-1 | TRBD2 | TRBV13 | CASSYGTSGTNEQFF | TGTGCCAGCAGCTACGGGACTAGCGGAACCAATGAGCAGTTCTTC
few | TRBJ2-1 | TRBD2 | TRBV20-1 | CSARDTSGTSAYNEQFF | TGCAGTGCTAGAGATACCTCCGGGACTAGCGCCTACAATGAGCAGTTCTTC
many | TRBJ2-3 | TRBD2 | TRBV5-1 | CASSLAGTSSTDTQYF | TGCGCCAGCAGCTTGGCCGGGACTAGCAGCACAGATACGCAGTATTTT
few | TRBJ1-6 | . | TRBV10-3 | CAISEKQGTGGNSPLHF | TGTGCCATCAGTGAGAAACAGGGTACCGGAGGGAATTCACCCCTCCACTTT
. | TRBJ1-6 | TRBD1 | TRBV7-6 | CASSLADRNSPLHF | TGTGCCAGCAGCTTAGCGGACAGGAATTCACCCCTCCACTTT
. | TRBJ2-1 | TRBD2 | TRBV7-3 | CASSTLAGGTYNEQFF | TGTGCCAGCAGCACTCTAGCGGGAGGGACTTACAATGAGCAGTTCTTC
many | TRBJ2-1 | . | TRBV5-1 | CASSNSANSYNEQFF | TGCGCCAGCAGCAATAGCGCGAACTCCTACAATGAGCAGTTCTTC